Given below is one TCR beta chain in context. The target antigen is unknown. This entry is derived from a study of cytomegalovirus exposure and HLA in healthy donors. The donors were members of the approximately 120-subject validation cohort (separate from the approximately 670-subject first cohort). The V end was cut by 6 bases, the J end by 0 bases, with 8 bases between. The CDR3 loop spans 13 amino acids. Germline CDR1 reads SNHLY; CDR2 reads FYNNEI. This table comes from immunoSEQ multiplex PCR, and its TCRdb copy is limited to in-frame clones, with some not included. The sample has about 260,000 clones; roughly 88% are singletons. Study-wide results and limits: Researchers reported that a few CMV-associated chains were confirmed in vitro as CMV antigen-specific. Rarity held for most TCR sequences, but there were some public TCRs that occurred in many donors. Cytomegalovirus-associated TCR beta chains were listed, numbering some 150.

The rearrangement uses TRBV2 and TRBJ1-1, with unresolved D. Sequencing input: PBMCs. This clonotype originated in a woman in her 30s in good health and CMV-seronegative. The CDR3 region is CASSVGLNTEAFF. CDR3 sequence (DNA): TGTGCCAGCAGCGTCGGCCTGAACACTGAAGCTTTCTTT.